Following are 19 T cell receptor beta chains from one sample sequenced in a study of blood T cells in healthy people across ages. It was with a sample-barcoded 5' primer and a J-beta primer mix that a second PCR of roughly 7 to 11 cycles was run. TCRdb reprocessed the 5' RACE reads with MiXCR, giving one entry per CDR3 protein. Found here are about 1 million distinct CDR3 sequences, roughly 24% of them singletons; the top ten hold about 0.72%. The data were also submitted as part of a second study, on T cells of mothers and their children.

Sequenced sample: blood. The receptors were sampled from a girl aged 2 to 10 in good health.

In this sample, this clonotype turned up many times. The chain has TRBV28 and TRBJ2-7; TRBD1 might be the D (5 bases). The CDR3 contains 13 residues. Germline V gene data show CDR1 as MDHEN and CDR2 as SYDVKM. The V and J ends lost 3 bases and 1 base respectively, with 7 bases between them. This chain's CDR3 is CASSFDSSYEQYF. The CDR3 nucleotides are TGTGCCAGCAGTTTTGACAGTTCCTACGAGCAGTACTTC.

The chain joins TRBV7-9 to TRBJ1-1, with a possible D match to TRBD1 (6 bases). The CDR3 totals 16 residues. Germline-derived CDR1 and CDR2 are SEHNR and FQNEAQ (reference sequence). V lost 3 bases and J 1 base, leaving 15 bases between the germline ends. CDR3 bases: TGTGCCAGCAGCTTCCGACCCACAGGGCCGAACACTGAAGCTTTCTTT. Its translation is CASSFRPTGPNTEAFF.

This clonotype appeared many times. The genes are TRBV9 and TRBJ2-1, with D perhaps being TRBD1 or TRBD2 (6 bases each). The CDR3 has 17 residues. V was clipped by 0 bases and J by 6 bases, with 19 bases between them. Looked up from germline, CDR1 is SGDLS and CDR2 is YYNGEE. The CDR3 DNA is TGTGCCAGCAGCGTAGGGGGTGAGGGGGGCCGCACCAATGAGCAGTTCTTC. Translating it yields CASSVGGEGGRTNEQFF.

There are a few counts of this clonotype. CDR3 in amino acids: CASSPSDTGLEQYF. The DNA of the CDR3 is TGTGCCAGCAGTCCCTCGGACACGGGTCTAGAGCAGTACTTC. The rearrangement links TRBV28 to TRBJ2-1; a weak D match, TRBD1 (5 bases). TRBJ2-7 matches the DNA end more closely, so the J call is doubtful. Germline V gives CDR1 MDHEN, CDR2 SYDVKM. CDR3 length: 14 amino acids.

This chain uses TRBV20-1 with TRBJ2-7; unclear D gene. The germline V and J ends were trimmed by 4 bases and 4 bases, with 14 bases remaining between them. The CDR3 covers 13 residues. The V gene's germline CDR1 is DFQATT and CDR2 SNEGSKA (reference sequence). CDR3 DNA sequence: TGCAGTGCTACTGGGCATAAAGGATACGAGCAGTACTTC. Translating it yields CSATGHKGYEQYF.

This clonotype was seen a handful of times. The V call is TRBV2, the J call TRBJ2-7; a possible D gene is TRBD2 (5 bases). The J call may be incorrect, as the DNA end agrees better with TRBJ2-1. The CDR3 extends over 10 amino acids. Germline V gives CDR1 SNHLY, CDR2 FYNNEI. CDR3 in DNA: TGTGCCAGCATCCGGGAAGAGCAGTTCTTC. Its translation is CASIREEQFF.

This clonotype was counted between two and nine times. The chain is built from TRBV7-2 and TRBJ2-5; 8 bases match TRBD1. V was clipped by 5 bases and J by 2 bases; unmatched bases: 10. Germline loops: CDR1 SGHTA, CDR2 FQGNSA. The CDR3 is 16 amino acids. This CDR3 reads CASSPWTGRTQETQYF. The CDR3 DNA sequence: TGTGCCAGCAGCCCTTGGACAGGGCGAACGCAAGAGACCCAGTACTTC.

This clonotype was seen a few times. The J gene is TRBJ1-2, the V gene TRBV4-2; D is uncertain. The CDR3 covers 13 residues. V gave up 0 bases and J gave up 5 bases, with 7 bases separating them. Germline V gene data show CDR1 as LGHNA and CDR2 as YNFKEQ. The chain's CDR3 is CASSQEREYGYTF. The DNA for the CDR3 is TGTGCCAGCAGCCAAGAGAGAGAATATGGCTACACCTTC.

This clonotype was counted a few times. The CDR3 coding sequence is TGTGCCAGCAGTTACCTTTGGATGAGCAATCAGCCCCAGCATTTT. This codes for CASSYLWMSNQPQHF. The chain uses TRBV6-2 or TRBV6-3 and TRBJ1-5, with D hard to call. This CDR3 has 15 residues. Germline V CDR1 and CDR2: MNHEY, SVGEGT. Trimming left V 2 bases short and J 1 base short, with 9 bases between.

The rearrangement links TRBV5-1 to TRBJ2-5; D is unclear. The CDR3 has 14 amino acids. Germline V gene data show CDR1 as SGHRS and CDR2 as YFSETQ. The V end was cut by 0 bases, the J end by 4 bases, with 10 bases between. CDR3 in amino acids: CASSLELGGETQYF. The DNA of the CDR3 is TGCGCCAGCAGCTTGGAGTTAGGCGGAGAGACCCAGTACTTC. The full variable domain, with the rest looked up from reference TRBV5-1 and TRBJ2-5, is KAGVTQTPRYLIKTRGQQVTLSCSPISGHRSVSWYQQTPGQGLQFLFEYFSETQRNKGNFPGRFSGRQFSNSRSEMNVSTLELGDSALYLCASSLELGGETQYFGPGTRLLVL.

This clonotype has at least ten counts. This chain joins TRBV6-2 or TRBV6-3 and TRBJ2-1; the match to TRBD1 covers 7 bases. The CDR3 runs 17 residues. V shed 7 bases, J shed 0 bases, and the junction held 12 bases outside the gene matches. Germline loops: CDR1 MNHEY, CDR2 SVGEGT. The CDR3 DNA sequence: TGTGCCAGCACCAATCACAGGGGTCGTAGCTCCTACAATGAGCAGTTCTTC. Translating it yields CASTNHRGRSSYNEQFF.

This clonotype came up a few times. The genes are TRBV7-6 and TRBJ2-2; D perhaps matches TRBD1 (6 bases). Trimming pared 3 bases from V and 2 bases from J, leaving 19 bases between. The CDR3 extends over 18 amino acids. Germline lookup yields CDR1 SGHVS and CDR2 FNYEAQ. The DNA of the CDR3 is TGTGCCAGCAGCTTCAAAATGGGTCAGGGGAGCAACACCGGGGAGCTGTTTTTT. This encodes CASSFKMGQGSNTGELFF.

This clonotype has a handful of counts. This chain joins TRBV20-1 and TRBJ2-3, with a tentative D call TRBD2 (5 bases). Trimming took off 2 bases at V and 7 bases at J, with 22 bases between the two ends. Germline CDR1 is DFQATT and CDR2 is SNEGSKA (reference sequence). The CDR3 has 16 residues. DNA of the CDR3: TGCAGTGCTAGACTCTCGGGGTCCCGATCACAGAATACGCAGTATTTT. Its translation: CSARLSGSRSQNTQYF.

This chain connects TRBV29-1 to TRBJ2-3, with D perhaps given as TRBD1 or TRBD2 (5 bases each). The CDR3 is made up of 13 amino acids. V gave up 3 bases and J gave up 4 bases, with 11 bases separating them. Per germline, CDR1 SQVTM and CDR2 ANQGSEA. The CDR3 here is CSVDRGDPDTQYF. DNA of the CDR3: TGCAGCGTTGATCGGGGCGACCCAGATACGCAGTATTTT.

The chain recombines TRBV20-1 with TRBJ2-1; D possibly uses TRBD1 or TRBD2 (5 bases each). Judging by the DNA end, TRBJ2-7 fits better; the J call may be wrong. The CDR3 loop spans 13 amino acids. CDR1 and CDR2 (germline): DFQATT, SNEGSKA (reference sequence). The CDR3 region has the DNA TGCAGTGCCCCCTCCGGGACCATCTACGAGCAGTACTTC. Protein: CSAPSGTIYEQYF.

The V and J genes are TRBV29-1 and TRBJ2-7; 7 bases agree with TRBD1. CDR1 and CDR2 from the germline V gene are SQVTM and ANQGSEA. This CDR3 has 11 residues. V lost 6 bases, J lost 6 bases, and 5 bases stayed unmatched. The CDR3 bases are TGCAGCGTACGGACAGGTACCGAGCAGTACTTC. Residues: CSVRTGTEQYF.

The V call is TRBV6-1, the J call TRBJ1-4; D remains unclear. The V and J ends lost 5 bases and 5 bases respectively, with 12 bases between them. The germline V gene has CDR1 MNHNS and CDR2 SASEGT. The CDR3 sequence is 14 residues long. CDR3 loop: CASSRTVTNEKLFF. In DNA form, the CDR3 reads TGTGCCAGCAGTCGGACGGTCACGAATGAAAAACTGTTTTTT.

This clonotype turned up a few times. V and J are TRBV4-2 and TRBJ2-1, with D hard to call. Looked up from germline, CDR1 is LGHNA and CDR2 is YNFKEQ. The V gene lost 0 bases and the J gene lost 5 bases, with 11 bases spanning the gap. The length of the CDR3 is 15 residues. The CDR3 DNA is TGTGCCAGCAGCCAAGATTTGAGACTCCACAATGAGCAGTTCTTC. It encodes CASSQDLRLHNEQFF.

This sequence joins TRBV24-1 and TRBJ2-5; TRBD2 matches at 11 bases. The end of the DNA aligns better with TRBJ2-1, so the J call may be wrong. Germline V gene lookup returns CDR1 KGHDR and CDR2 SFDVKD. CDR3 size: 16 residues. The CDR3 protein is CATSDLAGGLADEQFF. The CDR3 DNA sequence: TGTGCCACCAGTGACTTAGCGGGAGGGTTGGCCGATGAGCAGTTCTTC.